This TCR beta chain derives from a study of blood T cells in healthy people across ages (dated by TCRdb to between 2014 and 2016). About the study as a whole: In model experiments, template switching captured roughly one uniquely barcoded TCR beta cDNA molecule for every two T cells. The study analyzed two additional independent replicas of 1 million unique cDNA reads from the same blood draw for two donors, one aged 18 to 29 and one aged 80 or older. To avoid experimental bias, donors of different ages were randomly spread across the sequencing lanes. Using deep sequencing normalized with unique cDNA molecular identifiers, the study measured how TCR beta repertoire diversity changes with age. Four age groups were formed from the donors: young (average approximately 15 years), middle-aged (just under 40), aged (around 62) and long-lived (more than 75). Beyond this particular receptor, the publication reports: Estimates of total diversity based on one million sequenced T cells were considered lower bounds and underestimates. Bulk unsorted PBMC profiling prevented conclusive comparison of naive and antigen-experienced compartments. The CMV infection status of donors was not known, potentially confounding age-related changes in expanded clonotypes. Observed TCR beta diversity per million T cells fell roughly linearly with age, and a significant reduction was already apparent by age roughly 40. Compared with the aged group, the long-lived group had more naive CD4+ T cells, fewer expanded clones and increased TCR diversity, a pattern suggesting age selection. The percentage of naive T cells measured by flow cytometry correlated strongly with observed TCR beta diversity.

In the case of this clonotype: It has no known antigen specificity. No qualities accompany the bases; no much larger clone lies one base away.

The germline V gene provides CDR1 SNHLY and CDR2 FYNNEI. The CDR3 starts with the cysteine, ends with the phenylalanine, and has 13 residues. Here the CDR3 DNA is all that survives: 39 bases in frame from base 1. V is pared back by 6 bases and J by 10 bases, with 15 bases lying between the germline termini. Donors were under 40 systemically healthy Caucasian individuals from Russia aged about 6 to 100 years. Each donor gave about 11 milliliters of peripheral blood, drawn into EDTA-treated Vacutainer tubes. Ficoll-Paque density-gradient centrifugation was used to isolate PBMCs, with at least 6.5 million per sample. Total RNA, at least 5.5 micrograms per sample, was extracted from PBMCs with Trizol reagent. For every donor, an aliquot of PBMCs went through flow cytometry to measure the percentages of naive CD45RAhigh/CD27high T cells. The library came from 5' RACE. Data came from an Illumina HiSeq 2500. The second PCR ran for about 7 to 11 cycles and used a J-beta primer mix along with a sample-barcoded 5' primer. A template-switch 5' adaptor carrying 12 random nucleotides introduced a unique molecular identifier onto each TCR beta cDNA molecule. Each sample yielded at least 2.5 million CDR3-containing paired-end reads. The Mint cDNA synthesis kit, primed by a TRBC-specific oligonucleotide, was used to synthesize first-strand cDNA from all RNA. Following uracil-DNA glycosylase treatment, a first 18-cycle PCR with universal primers M1SS and BC2_uni_R was performed on all cDNA. As for how the authors treated the data: For normalization, 1 million high-quality reads, each with a distinct molecular identifier, were randomly selected from each sample. Reads sharing molecular identifiers were discarded rather than binned into consensus sequences. MiTCR, set to a Q25 quality threshold and the strictest error-elimination algorithm, was used for CDR3 identification, clonotype clustering and error correction. Lower-bound total TCR beta diversity was estimated with a nonparametric unseen species model using Euler transformation. Clones were called with MiXCR by TCRdb after fastp trimmed the public reads at Q25, and only in-frame beta chains were retained. Identical CDR3 protein sequences are pooled into one entry, listed with their most common genes and DNA. The V and J calls, along with clone size, are taken from TCRdb and not from the paper's own processing. The sample table holds fewer than 1.5 million distinct CDR3 sequences, of which approximately 42% were seen once. In total, the top ten clones hold 7.9% of the sample.

Recombination connected TRBV2 to TRBJ2-2; the D segment could be TRBD2, given 6 matching bases. Material: blood. The sequence derives from a woman aged 18-29 years in good health. This receptor has the CDR3 CASSLQASVELFF. In nucleotide form, the sequence is TGTGCCAGCAGCCTACAGGCTAGCGTGGAGCTGTTTTTT.